This T cell receptor beta chain was profiled in a study of CD8 T cells in ankylosing spondylitis. Points from the study as a whole: Several highly homologous variants formed a TCR beta motif that appeared characteristic of ankylosing spondylitis blood.

TCRdb processed the 5' RACE reads anew with MiXCR; each CDR3 protein has one entry. The data hold 700,000 to 1,000,000 distinct CDR3 sequences, with over 9.5% observed a single time. A remark on this clonotype: The antigen remains undetermined.

The CDR3 has 16 residues. Germline assignment: CDR1 SGDLS and CDR2 YYNGEE. Trimming took 4 bases from V and 4 from J, leaving 18 bases between them. The clonotype comes from a male donor with ankylosing spondylitis. The material sequenced was blood, either unsorted or a sorted T cell fraction (not recorded which). V is TRBV9 and J is TRBJ1-3; D perhaps matches TRBD1 (5 bases). CDR3 DNA: TGTGCCAGCAGCCCAGCGATGGAGGGGAGAGGAAACACCATATATTTT. Translated, it gives CASSPAMEGRGNTIYF.